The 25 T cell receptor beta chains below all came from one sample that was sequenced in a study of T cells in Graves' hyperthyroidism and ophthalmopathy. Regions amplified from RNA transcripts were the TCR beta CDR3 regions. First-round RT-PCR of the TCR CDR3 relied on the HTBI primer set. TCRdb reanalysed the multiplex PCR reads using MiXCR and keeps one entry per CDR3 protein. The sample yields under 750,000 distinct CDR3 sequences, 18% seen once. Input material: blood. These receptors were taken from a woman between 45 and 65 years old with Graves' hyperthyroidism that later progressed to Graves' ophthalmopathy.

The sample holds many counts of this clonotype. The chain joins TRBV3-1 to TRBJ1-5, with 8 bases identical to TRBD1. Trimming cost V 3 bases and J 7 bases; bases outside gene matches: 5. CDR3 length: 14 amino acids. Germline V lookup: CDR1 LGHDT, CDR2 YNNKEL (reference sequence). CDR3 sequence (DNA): TGTGCCAGCAGCCACGGACAGGGAGACCAGCCCCAGCATTTT. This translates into CASSHGQGDQPQHF.

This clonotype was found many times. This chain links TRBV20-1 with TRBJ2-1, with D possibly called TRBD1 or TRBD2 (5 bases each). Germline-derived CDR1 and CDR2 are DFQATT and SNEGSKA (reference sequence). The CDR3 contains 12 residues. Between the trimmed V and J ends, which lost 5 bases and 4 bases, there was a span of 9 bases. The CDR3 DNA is TGCAGTGCTGAAGGGACGTACAATGAGCAGTTCTTC. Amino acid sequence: CSAEGTYNEQFF.

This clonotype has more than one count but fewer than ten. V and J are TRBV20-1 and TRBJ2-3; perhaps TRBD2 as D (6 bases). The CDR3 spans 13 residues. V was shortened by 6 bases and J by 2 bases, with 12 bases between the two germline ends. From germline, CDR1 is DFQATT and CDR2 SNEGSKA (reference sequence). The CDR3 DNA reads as TGCAGTGCGTATGCGGGGACCACAGATACGCAGTATTTT. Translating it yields CSAYAGTTDTQYF.

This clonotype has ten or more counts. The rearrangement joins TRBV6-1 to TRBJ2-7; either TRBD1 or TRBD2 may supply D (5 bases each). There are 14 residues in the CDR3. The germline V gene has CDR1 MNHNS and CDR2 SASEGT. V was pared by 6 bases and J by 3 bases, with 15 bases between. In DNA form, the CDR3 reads TGTGCCAGCAGCGGGACGCCCAATTTCTACGAGCAGTACTTC. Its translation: CASSGTPNFYEQYF.

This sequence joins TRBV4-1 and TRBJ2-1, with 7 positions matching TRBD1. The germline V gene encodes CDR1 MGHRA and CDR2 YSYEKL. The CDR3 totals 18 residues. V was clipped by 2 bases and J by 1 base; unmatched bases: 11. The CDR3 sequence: CASSQFPPGQLSYNEQFF. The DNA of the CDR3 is TGCGCCAGCAGCCAATTCCCTCCGGGACAGCTTTCCTACAATGAGCAGTTCTTC.

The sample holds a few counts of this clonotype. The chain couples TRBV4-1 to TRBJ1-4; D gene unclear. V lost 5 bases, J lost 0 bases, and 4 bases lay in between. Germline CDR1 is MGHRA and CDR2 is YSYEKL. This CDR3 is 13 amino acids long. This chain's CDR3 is CASSKPTNEKLFF. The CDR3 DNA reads TGCGCCAGCAGCAAGCCAACTAATGAAAAACTGTTTTTT.

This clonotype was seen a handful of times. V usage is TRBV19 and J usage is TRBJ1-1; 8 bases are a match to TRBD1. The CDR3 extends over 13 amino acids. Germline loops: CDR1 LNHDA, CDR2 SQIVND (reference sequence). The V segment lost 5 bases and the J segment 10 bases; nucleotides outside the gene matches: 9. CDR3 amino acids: CASSPKTGDGAFF. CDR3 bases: TGTGCCAGTAGTCCAAAGACAGGGGATGGAGCTTTCTTT. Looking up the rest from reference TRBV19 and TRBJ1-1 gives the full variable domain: DGGITQSPKYLFRKEGQNVTLSCEQNLNHDAMYWYRQDPGQGLRLIYYSQIVNDFQKGDIAEGYSVSREKKESFPLTVTSAQKNPTAFYLCASSPKTGDGAFFGQGTRLTVV.

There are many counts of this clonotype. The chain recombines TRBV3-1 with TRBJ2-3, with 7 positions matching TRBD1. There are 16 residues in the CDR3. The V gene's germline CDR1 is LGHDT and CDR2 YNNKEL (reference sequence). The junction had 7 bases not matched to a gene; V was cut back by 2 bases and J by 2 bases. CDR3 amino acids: CASSQRATGNTDTQYF. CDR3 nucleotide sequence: TGTGCCAGCAGCCAAAGGGCGACAGGGAACACAGATACGCAGTATTTT.

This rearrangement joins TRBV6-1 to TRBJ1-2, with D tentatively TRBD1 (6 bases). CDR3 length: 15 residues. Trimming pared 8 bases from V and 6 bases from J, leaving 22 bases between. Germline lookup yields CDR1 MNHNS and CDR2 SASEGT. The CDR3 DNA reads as TGTGCCAGCCAAGGGGTAGGGGGGCGCTTACATGGCTACACCTTC. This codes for CASQGVGGRLHGYTF.

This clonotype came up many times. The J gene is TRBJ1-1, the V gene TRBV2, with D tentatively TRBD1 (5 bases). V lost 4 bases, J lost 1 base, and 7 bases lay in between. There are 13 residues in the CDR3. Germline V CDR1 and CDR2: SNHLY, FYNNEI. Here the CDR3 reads CASSGDWNTEAFF. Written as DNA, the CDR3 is TGTGCCAGCAGTGGGGACTGGAACACTGAAGCTTTCTTT.

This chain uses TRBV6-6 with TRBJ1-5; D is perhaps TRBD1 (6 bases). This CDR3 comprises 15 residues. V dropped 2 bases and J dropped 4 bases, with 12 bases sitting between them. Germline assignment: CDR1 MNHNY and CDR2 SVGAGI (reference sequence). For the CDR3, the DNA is TGTGCCAGCAGTTACCAAACAGGGAGGAATCAGCCCCAGCATTTT. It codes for CASSYQTGRNQPQHF.

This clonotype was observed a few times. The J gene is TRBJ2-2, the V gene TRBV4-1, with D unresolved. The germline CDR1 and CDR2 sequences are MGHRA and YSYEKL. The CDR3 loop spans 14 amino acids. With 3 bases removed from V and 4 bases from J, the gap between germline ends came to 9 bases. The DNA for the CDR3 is TGCGCCAGCAGCCATGGAAGGGTCACCGGGGAGCTGTTTTTT. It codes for CASSHGRVTGELFF.

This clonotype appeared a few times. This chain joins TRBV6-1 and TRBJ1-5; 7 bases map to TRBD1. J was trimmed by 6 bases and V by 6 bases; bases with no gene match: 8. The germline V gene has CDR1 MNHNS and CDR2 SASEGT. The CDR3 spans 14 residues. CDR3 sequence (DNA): TGTGCCAGCAGATTCGACAGGGAGGCTCAGCCCCAGCATTTT. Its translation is CASRFDREAQPQHF.

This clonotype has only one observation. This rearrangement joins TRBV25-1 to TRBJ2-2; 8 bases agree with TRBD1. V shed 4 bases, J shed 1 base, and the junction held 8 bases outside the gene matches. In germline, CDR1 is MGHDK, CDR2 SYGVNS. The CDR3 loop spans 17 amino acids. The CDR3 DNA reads TGTGCCAGCAGTGGGGCATGGGGACAGGAGAACACCGGGGAGCTGTTTTTT. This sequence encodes CASSGAWGQENTGELFF.

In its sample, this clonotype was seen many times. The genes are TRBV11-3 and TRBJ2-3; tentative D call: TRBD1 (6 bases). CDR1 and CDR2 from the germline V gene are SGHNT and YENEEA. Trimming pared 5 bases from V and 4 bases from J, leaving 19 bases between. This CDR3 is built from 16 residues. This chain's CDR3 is CASSLGASDLPDTQYF. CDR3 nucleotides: TGTGCCAGCAGCCTGGGGGCTTCGGACTTACCAGATACGCAGTATTTT. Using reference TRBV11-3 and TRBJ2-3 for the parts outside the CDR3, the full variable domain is EAGVVQSPRYKIIEKKQPVAFWCNPISGHNTLYWYLQNLGQGPELLIRYENEEAVDDSQLPKDRFSAERLKGVDSTLKIQPAELGDSAVYLCASSLGASDLPDTQYFGPGTRLTVL.

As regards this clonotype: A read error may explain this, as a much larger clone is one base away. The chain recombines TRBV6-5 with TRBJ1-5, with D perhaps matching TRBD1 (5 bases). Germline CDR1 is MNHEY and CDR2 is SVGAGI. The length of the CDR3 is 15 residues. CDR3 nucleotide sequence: TGTGCCGGCAGTTACGGGGGGGGGTTTAATCAGCCCCAGCATTTT. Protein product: CAGSYGGGFNQPQHF.

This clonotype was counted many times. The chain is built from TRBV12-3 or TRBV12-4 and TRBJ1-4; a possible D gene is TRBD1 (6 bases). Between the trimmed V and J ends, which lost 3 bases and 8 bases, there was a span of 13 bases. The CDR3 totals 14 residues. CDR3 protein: CASSFPGQMEKLFF. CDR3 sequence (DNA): TGTGCCAGCAGTTTTCCGGGACAAATGGAAAAACTGTTTTTT.

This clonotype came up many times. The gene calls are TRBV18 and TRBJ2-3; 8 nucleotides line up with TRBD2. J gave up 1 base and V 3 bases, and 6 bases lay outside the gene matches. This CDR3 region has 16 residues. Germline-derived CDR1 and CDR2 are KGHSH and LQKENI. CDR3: CASSPLRGGGTDTQYF. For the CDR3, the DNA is TGTGCCAGCTCACCTCTTCGGGGGGGCGGCACAGATACGCAGTATTTT.

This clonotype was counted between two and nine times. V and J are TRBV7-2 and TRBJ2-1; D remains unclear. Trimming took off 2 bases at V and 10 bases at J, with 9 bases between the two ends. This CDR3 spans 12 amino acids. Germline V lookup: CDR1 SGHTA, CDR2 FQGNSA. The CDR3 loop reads CASSLQVGEQFF. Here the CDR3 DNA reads TGTGCCAGCAGCTTACAGGTTGGCGAGCAGTTCTTC. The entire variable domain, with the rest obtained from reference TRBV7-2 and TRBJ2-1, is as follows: GAGVSQSPSNKVTEKGKDVELRCDPISGHTALYWYRQSLGQGLEFLIYFQGNSAPDKSGLPSDRFSAERTGGSVSTLTIQRTQQEDSAVYLCASSLQVGEQFFGPGTRLTVL.

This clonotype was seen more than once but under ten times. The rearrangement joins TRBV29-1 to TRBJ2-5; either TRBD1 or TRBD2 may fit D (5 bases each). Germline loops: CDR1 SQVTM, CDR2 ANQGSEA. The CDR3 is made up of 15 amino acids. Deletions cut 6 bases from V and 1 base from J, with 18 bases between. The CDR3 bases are TGCAGCGTAGTGGGGGTGAGGGCCTTCCAAGAGACCCAGTACTTC. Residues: CSVVGVRAFQETQYF.

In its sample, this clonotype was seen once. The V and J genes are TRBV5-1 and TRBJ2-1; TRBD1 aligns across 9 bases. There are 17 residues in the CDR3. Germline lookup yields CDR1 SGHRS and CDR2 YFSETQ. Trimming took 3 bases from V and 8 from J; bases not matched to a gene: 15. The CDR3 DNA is TGCGCCAGCAGCTCAACCCAAACCGGGACAGGGTACCATGAGCAGTTCTTC. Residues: CASSSTQTGTGYHEQFF.

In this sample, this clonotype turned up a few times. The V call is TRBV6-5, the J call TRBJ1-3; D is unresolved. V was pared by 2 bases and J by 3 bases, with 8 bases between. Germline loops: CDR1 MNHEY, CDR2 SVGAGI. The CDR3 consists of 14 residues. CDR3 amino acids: CASSYRSRGNTIYF. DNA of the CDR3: TGTGCCAGCAGTTACCGCAGCCGTGGAAACACCATATATTTT.

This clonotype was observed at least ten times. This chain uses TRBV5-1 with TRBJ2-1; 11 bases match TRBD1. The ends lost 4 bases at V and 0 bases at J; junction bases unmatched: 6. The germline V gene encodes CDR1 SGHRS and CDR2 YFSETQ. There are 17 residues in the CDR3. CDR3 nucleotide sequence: TGCGCCAGCAGCGACTCGGGACAGGGGGTCTCCTACAATGAGCAGTTCTTC. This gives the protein CASSDSGQGVSYNEQFF.

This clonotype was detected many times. The chain's CDR3 is CATEARDGATGELFF. The CDR3 DNA reads TGTGCCACCGAGGCCCGGGACGGGGCCACCGGGGAGCTGTTTTTT. V is TRBV11-2 and J is TRBJ2-2, with D tentatively TRBD1 or TRBD2 (5 bases each). Germline V lookup: CDR1 SGHAT, CDR2 FQNNGV. Deletions cut 10 bases from V and 4 bases from J, with 19 bases between. The CDR3 sequence is 15 residues long.

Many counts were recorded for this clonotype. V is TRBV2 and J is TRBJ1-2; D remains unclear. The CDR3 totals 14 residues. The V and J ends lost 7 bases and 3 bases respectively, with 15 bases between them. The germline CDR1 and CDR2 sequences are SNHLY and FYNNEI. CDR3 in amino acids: CASIFGVKDYGYTF. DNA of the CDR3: TGTGCCAGCATTTTCGGGGTGAAGGACTATGGCTACACCTTC.